This TCR beta chain was recovered during a study of somatic mutations in cytotoxic T cells in rheumatoid arthritis. Overall study: Blood from the patient (about 33 ml EDTA) was drawn right after diagnosis, pretreatment. The study's findings and limits: 8 of 65 patients had a largest CD8+ clone above 20% of CD8+ cells.

Concerning this clone itself: The antigen is unknown.

Data came from immunoSEQ multiplex PCR; TCRdb stores just in-frame clones and leaves some out. The sample has under 20,000 clones; around 85% are singletons. Germline CDR1 is SGHVS and CDR2 is FNYEAQ. With 5 bases removed from V and 1 base from J, the gap between germline ends came to 8 bases. The CDR3 extends over 13 amino acids. Isolating CD4+ and CD8+ cells involved positive magnetic bead selection on an AutoMACS. Their purity was then checked by flow cytometry. The sequence derives from a woman aged 40-49 years with rheumatoid arthritis. The sample taken for sequencing was CD8+ T cells sorted from blood. The chain recombines TRBV7-6 with TRBJ1-1; no clear D gene. CDR3: CASSTYPNTEAFF. CDR3 sequence (DNA): TGTGCCAGCAGCACATACCCGAACACTGAAGCTTTCTTT. Together with reference TRBV7-6 and TRBJ1-1, the CDR3 gives the full variable domain: GAGVSQSPRYKVTKRGQDVALRCDPISGHVSLYWYRQALGQGPEFLTYFNYEAQQDKSGLPNDRFSAERPEGSISTLTIQRTEQRDSAMYRCASSTYPNTEAFFGQGTRLTVV.